The rows below give T cell receptor beta chains drawn from one sample of a study of cytomegalovirus exposure and HLA in healthy donors. TCRdb's copy holds only in-frame clones and misses some; the assay was immunoSEQ multiplex PCR. The table includes 250,000 to 400,000 clones, roughly 86% detected once. The specimen was PBMCs. The receptors were sampled from a man aged 25 to 45 in good health and CMV-seronegative. CDR3s include the opening cysteine and the closing phenylalanine or tryptophan. The D gene is left open where the match is weak.

NA 15 TRBJ1-3 TRBV4-1 CASSQGPETGNTIYF
NA 14 TRBJ1-1 TRBV6-5 CASRQHGRGTEAFF
TRBD1 12 TRBJ1-2 TRBV2 CASSRDSYGYTF
TRBD2 14 TRBJ2-1 TRBV2 CASLTSGGHDEQFF
NA 15 TRBJ2-2 TRBV6-5 CASSRGGKNTGELFF
NA 13 TRBJ1-1 TRBV6-6 CASSQAQSTEAFF
TRBD2 16 TRBJ2-5 TRBV5-1 CASSLASGGAQKTQYF
TRBD2 19 TRBJ2-1 TRBV13 CASSFSLTSGGVSYNEQFF
NA 11 TRBJ1-2 TRBV7-9 CASSLAGGYTF
TRBD1 16 TRBJ1-3 TRBV11-2 CASSGRQGAYGNTIYF
NA 15 TRBJ1-2 TRBV4-1 CASSQVGAAAYGYTF
NA 13 TRBJ1-3 TRBV2 CASGALSGNTIYF
NA 16 TRBJ1-6 TRBV7-9 CASSVGEGSYNSPLHF
TRBD1 16 TRBJ1-1 TRBV4-1 CASSLTGTGLALEAFF
NA 18 TRBJ1-3 TRBV11-2 CASSLVGAGVGSGNTIYF
TRBD2 15 TRBJ2-3 TRBV19 CASKIGLAGGDTQYF
TRBD2 14 TRBJ2-7 TRBV7-2 CASSFSGGAYEQYF
TRBD1 17 TRBJ1-5 TRBV18 CASSPRDRVDSNQPQHF
NA 15 TRBJ1-1 TRBV9 CASSVGGGSNTEAFF
TRBD1 13 TRBJ1-5 TRBV29-1 CSVGQGRDQPQHF
NA 16 TRBJ1-2 TRBV2 CASSGLQSRSNYGYTF
TRBD1 17 TRBJ1-4 TRBV5-4 CASSWAGTGATNEKLFF